The next 2 T cell receptor beta chains were all read from a single sample in a study of shared clonotypes between healthy human individuals. Naive CD8 cells comprised CD45RO-negative, CCR7-positively selected cells, excluding terminally differentiated effector memory CD45RA+ cells. Profiled with immunoSEQ multiplex PCR; TCRdb holds only in-frame clones, not every one. The data hold approximately 810,000 clones, with around 93% observed a single time. Material for sequencing was naive CD8+ T cells sorted from blood. The receptor set was obtained from a man aged 30-40 years in good health.

The chain has TRBV28 and TRBJ2-1, with 7 bases identical to TRBD2. Germline assignment: CDR1 MDHEN and CDR2 SYDVKM. CDR3 length equals 16 residues. The trim removed 1 base at V and 2 bases at J, leaving 5 bases unmatched. CDR3 in amino acids: CASSLSGSGPYNEQFF. DNA of the CDR3: TGTGCCAGCAGTTTATCGGGTAGCGGGCCCTACAATGAGCAGTTCTTC.

The J gene is TRBJ2-1, the V gene TRBV10-1; 8 nucleotides line up with TRBD2. The CDR3 consists of 16 residues. From germline, CDR1 is WNHNN and CDR2 SYGVQD (reference sequence). With V trimmed by 2 bases and J by 9 bases, 12 bases remained unmatched. CDR3 amino acids: CASSEGLGTRTLEQFF. For the CDR3, the DNA is TGCGCCAGCAGTGAGGGTCTCGGGACTAGGACTCTTGAGCAGTTCTTC.